The 24 T cell receptor beta chains below all came from one sample that was sequenced in a study of T cells after yellow fever vaccination. From the 5' RACE reads, TCRdb called clonotypes with MiXCR, one entry per CDR3 protein. The sample records roughly 240,000 distinct CDR3 sequences, approximately 6.3% being singletons. Source: CD4+ T cells sorted from PBMCs, taken on the day of the yellow fever booster vaccination. The source of these receptors is a man aged 25 to 40 who received the YFV17D yellow fever vaccine.

This rearrangement joins TRBV4-3 to TRBJ1-1; tentative D call: TRBD1 (5 bases). Trimming removed 1 base at V and 2 bases at J, with 8 bases between. Germline CDR1 and CDR2: LGHNA and YSLEER. This CDR3 region has 14 residues. As DNA, the CDR3 is TGCGCCAGCAGCCAAGCGGGGGGAAACACTGAAGCTTTCTTT. Amino acids: CASSQAGGNTEAFF.

This clonotype was observed at least ten times. The chain is built from TRBV7-9 and TRBJ1-1; no reliable D call. The CDR3 contains 14 residues. The V end lost 2 bases, the J end lost 4 bases, and 11 bases lay between the germline ends. Germline values: CDR1 SEHNR, CDR2 FQNEAQ (reference sequence). The CDR3 DNA sequence: TGTGCCAGCAGCTTAAGTACGGGGAGCACTGAAGCTTTCTTT. Translation gives CASSLSTGSTEAFF.

This clonotype was seen only a few times. The chain links TRBV6-1 to TRBJ2-1, with 9 nucleotides matching TRBD2. After removal of 4 bases from V and 7 bases from J, the junction contained 11 bases not matched to a gene. The V gene's germline CDR1 is MNHNS and CDR2 SASEGT. The CDR3 is made up of 16 amino acids. The CDR3 sequence: CASSAPGSGRTNEQFF. The CDR3 DNA is TGTGCCAGCAGTGCCCCCGGGAGCGGGAGGACGAATGAGCAGTTCTTC.

J is TRBJ2-7 and V is TRBV6-5; D not resolved. Deletions cut 4 bases from V and 0 bases from J, with 10 bases between. Germline CDR1 MNHEY, CDR2 SVGAGI. This CDR3 is 14 amino acids long. Here the CDR3 reads CASSSGFDSYEQYF. In DNA form, the CDR3 reads TGTGCCAGCAGTTCCGGATTCGACTCCTACGAGCAGTACTTC.

This clonotype was recorded many times. The chain employs TRBV5-1 and TRBJ2-1; 10 nucleotides match TRBD2. CDR1 SGHRS and CDR2 YFSETQ come from the germline V gene. This CDR3 has 14 residues. Germline trimming cut 6 bases from V and 6 bases from J; bases unmatched to any gene: 6. CDR3 region: CASKGLAEGNEQFF. The CDR3 DNA is TGCGCCAGCAAAGGACTAGCGGAGGGCAATGAGCAGTTCTTC. The full variable domain, completed using reference TRBV5-1 and TRBJ2-1, is KAGVTQTPRYLIKTRGQQVTLSCSPISGHRSVSWYQQTPGQGLQFLFEYFSETQRNKGNFPGRFSGRQFSNSRSEMNVSTLELGDSALYLCASKGLAEGNEQFFGPGTRLTVL.

This clonotype has a handful of counts. This chain joins TRBV15 and TRBJ2-3, with 7 bases lining up with TRBD2. CDR3 size: 13 residues. Germline CDR1 and CDR2: LNHNV and YYDKDF (reference sequence). J gave up 5 bases and V 5 bases, and 4 bases lay outside the gene matches. As DNA, the CDR3 is TGTGCCACCAGCCGGGACTACAAAGATACGCAGTATTTT. Translated: CATSRDYKDTQYF.

This clonotype was seen more than once but under ten times. The V gene is TRBV7-9, the J gene TRBJ2-7; TRBD2 is a possible D gene (5 bases). Germline V CDR1 and CDR2: SEHNR, FQNEAQ (reference sequence). Trimming removed 5 bases at V and 3 bases at J, with 8 bases between. The CDR3 spans 12 residues. CDR3 in DNA: TGTGCCAGCAGCGAGGACTTCTACGAGCAGTACTTC. Translating it yields CASSEDFYEQYF.

This chain joins TRBV20-1 and TRBJ2-1; 7 bases map to TRBD2. With 2 bases clipped from V and 16 bases from J, the junction kept 14 bases outside the gene matches. Per germline, CDR1 DFQATT and CDR2 SNEGSKA (reference sequence). The CDR3 loop spans 13 amino acids. Here the CDR3 reads CSARSSGQQRGFF. CDR3 nucleotide sequence: TGCAGTGCTAGAAGTAGCGGGCAACAACGGGGCTTCTTC.

There are a few counts of this clonotype. The V call is TRBV20-1, the J call TRBJ2-5; 7 bases map to TRBD2. This CDR3 is 16 amino acids long. Germline trimming cut 0 bases from V and 0 bases from J; bases unmatched to any gene: 7. Looked up from germline, CDR1 is DFQATT and CDR2 is SNEGSKA (reference sequence). Here the CDR3 reads CSARDMLAVYQETQYF. Here the CDR3 DNA reads TGCAGTGCTAGAGATATGCTAGCGGTTTACCAAGAGACCCAGTACTTC.

This clonotype was observed many times. The chain is built from TRBV7-2 and TRBJ2-3; TRBD2 agrees at 7 bases. CDR3 size: 14 residues. CDR1 is SGHTA and CDR2 is FQGNSA in the germline V gene. Unmatched junction bases numbered 6, after V lost 5 bases and J lost 4 bases. In DNA, the CDR3 is TGTGCCAGCAGCGCTGGCGGGAGTTCAGATACGCAGTATTTT. Its translation: CASSAGGSSDTQYF. Together with reference TRBV7-2 and TRBJ2-3, the CDR3 gives the full variable domain: GAGVSQSPSNKVTEKGKDVELRCDPISGHTALYWYRQSLGQGLEFLIYFQGNSAPDKSGLPSDRFSAERTGGSVSTLTIQRTQQEDSAVYLCASSAGGSSDTQYFGPGTRLTVL.

The J gene is TRBJ2-5, the V gene TRBV5-1, with D perhaps matching TRBD1 or TRBD2 (5 bases each). The germline V and J ends were trimmed by 0 bases and 4 bases, with 7 bases remaining between them. Per the germline V gene, CDR1 is SGHRS and CDR2 is YFSETQ. The CDR3 is 13 residues long. The CDR3 DNA reads as TGCGCCAGCAGCTTGGAAGGGACAGAGACCCAGTACTTC. It translates to CASSLEGTETQYF. The whole variable domain, remainder taken from reference TRBV5-1 and TRBJ2-5, is KAGVTQTPRYLIKTRGQQVTLSCSPISGHRSVSWYQQTPGQGLQFLFEYFSETQRNKGNFPGRFSGRQFSNSRSEMNVSTLELGDSALYLCASSLEGTETQYFGPGTRLLVL.

The sample holds many counts of this clonotype. V and J are TRBV7-2 and TRBJ2-3, with D perhaps TRBD2 (6 bases). Germline CDR1 and CDR2: SGHTA and FQGNSA. The ends were cut back, 6 bases at V and 0 bases at J, with 13 bases in the middle. There are 15 residues in the CDR3. Here the CDR3 reads CASRLGRGSTDTQYF. DNA of the CDR3: TGTGCCAGCAGACTGGGACGGGGGAGCACAGATACGCAGTATTTT.

This clonotype was detected a few times. The chain joins TRBV6-2 or TRBV6-3 to TRBJ2-4, with D perhaps TRBD2 (6 bases). V gave up 2 bases and J gave up 9 bases, with 11 bases separating them. CDR1 and CDR2 from the germline V gene are MNHEY and SVGEGT. The CDR3 sequence is 13 residues long. Here the CDR3 DNA reads TGTGCCAGCAGTTACATGCGGGGACTCATTCAGTACTTC. Its protein is CASSYMRGLIQYF.

This clonotype was recorded many times. The chain joins TRBV5-4 to TRBJ2-7, with D possibly being TRBD1 (5 bases). There are 14 residues in the CDR3. V shed 4 bases and J shed 2 bases, with 13 bases lying between them. Germline lookup yields CDR1 SGHNT and CDR2 YYREEE (reference sequence). The CDR3 loop reads CASSLTTVPYEQYF. The CDR3 bases are TGTGCCAGCAGCCTTACGACAGTCCCCTACGAGCAGTACTTC.

V is TRBV18 and J is TRBJ1-5; D ambiguous. Per the germline V gene, CDR1 is KGHSH and CDR2 is LQKENI. V lost 6 bases and J lost 1, with 10 bases in between. CDR3 length: 14 residues. The DNA of the CDR3 is TGTGCCAGCTCCCCTTCGGAAAGCAATCAGCCCCAGCATTTT. Encoded protein: CASSPSESNQPQHF.

This clonotype appeared many times. The V call is TRBV27, the J call TRBJ2-3; D remains ambiguous. The CDR3 is 16 residues long. Germline V gene lookup returns CDR1 MNHEY and CDR2 SMNVEV (reference sequence). Trimming cost V 6 bases and J 0 bases, with 16 bases left between them. The CDR3 is CASSNLRTPSTDTQYF. The CDR3 DNA reads as TGTGCCAGCAGCAACCTGAGAACCCCTAGCACAGATACGCAGTATTTT.

This clonotype was detected ten times or more. The V and J genes are TRBV20-1 and TRBJ2-1; 9 nucleotides line up with TRBD2. The V gene end was trimmed by 8 bases and the J gene end by 9 bases; junction bases not matched to a gene: 8. The CDR3 consists of 12 residues. Looked up from germline, CDR1 is DFQATT and CDR2 is SNEGSKA (reference sequence). CDR3 region: CSSLREGIEQFF. The CDR3 bases are TGCAGTTCTTTGCGGGAGGGCATTGAGCAGTTCTTC.

The sample holds a few counts of this clonotype. The J gene is TRBJ1-5, the V gene TRBV20-1, with D tentatively TRBD1 (5 bases). V shed 6 bases and J shed 6 bases, with 18 bases lying between them. The CDR3 sequence is 14 residues long. The germline gives CDR1 DFQATT, CDR2 SNEGSKA (reference sequence). CDR3 sequence (DNA): TGCAGTGCCAGGAGCAGGGATAAGGCTCAGCCCCAGCATTTT. Its protein is CSARSRDKAQPQHF.

This sequence joins TRBV24-1 and TRBJ2-5, with a possible D match to TRBD1 (5 bases). Looked up from germline, CDR1 is KGHDR and CDR2 is SFDVKD. The CDR3 extends over 16 amino acids. V lost 3 bases, J lost 2 bases, and 15 bases lay in between. As DNA, the CDR3 is TGTGCCACCAGTGATAACGGTCAGGGTAGACAAGAGACCCAGTACTTC. It is translated as CATSDNGQGRQETQYF.

This clonotype occurred many times. In nucleotides, the CDR3 is TGCGCCAGCAGCTTGGCCTCCCGGACAGGACAAGAGACCCAGTACTTC. It encodes CASSLASRTGQETQYF. The chain links TRBV5-1 to TRBJ2-5; 7 bases line up with TRBD1. CDR1 and CDR2 from the germline V gene are SGHRS and YFSETQ. Unmatched junction bases numbered 7, after V lost 0 bases and J lost 2 bases. The CDR3 loop spans 16 amino acids.

The rearrangement links TRBV7-3 to TRBJ2-2, with D perhaps TRBD2 (5 bases). CDR3 size: 13 residues. V lost 1 base and J lost 7, with 7 bases in between. Germline V gene sequence: CDR1 SGHTA, CDR2 FQGTGA. In DNA, the CDR3 is TGTGCCAGCAGCTTAATCGGAGGCGGGGAGCTGTTTTTT. The encoded protein is CASSLIGGGELFF. The full variable domain, in which reference TRBV7-3 and TRBJ2-2 provide the parts outside the CDR3, is GAGVSQTPSNKVTEKGKYVELRCDPISGHTALYWYRQSLGQGPEFLIYFQGTGAADDSGLPNDRFFAVRPEGSVSTLKIQRTERGDSAVYLCASSLIGGGELFFGEGSRLTVL.

This clonotype appeared a few times. The genes are TRBV20-1 and TRBJ2-7; TRBD1 aligns across 9 bases. This CDR3 comprises 16 residues. Trimming at V came to 2 bases and at J to 4 bases, leaving 12 bases not matched to a gene. Looked up from germline, CDR1 is DFQATT and CDR2 is SNEGSKA (reference sequence). CDR3 nucleotide sequence: TGCAGTGCTAGACCTTACAGAATGGACAGGGGATACGAGCAGTACTTC. Translating it yields CSARPYRMDRGYEQYF.

This clonotype showed up many times. V and J are TRBV2 and TRBJ2-2, with no clear D. CDR1 and CDR2 from the germline V gene are SNHLY and FYNNEI. The CDR3 runs to 14 residues. V shed 11 bases and J shed 1 base, with 14 bases lying between them. This chain's CDR3 is CAGTYSLNTGELFF. CDR3 bases: TGTGCCGGAACCTACAGCTTGAACACCGGGGAGCTGTTTTTT.

This clonotype came up a few times. V and J are TRBV24-1 and TRBJ2-7; D may correspond to TRBD1 or TRBD2 (5 bases each). V was clipped by 2 bases and J by 6 bases, with 16 bases between them. CDR1 is KGHDR and CDR2 is SFDVKD in the germline V gene. This CDR3 region has 15 residues. CDR3 DNA: TGTGCCACCAGTGATTCGGGACGGACGGGCGGCGAGCAGTACTTC. Its translation is CATSDSGRTGGEQYF.